This T cell receptor beta chain stems from a study of blood T cell repertoires in COVID-19. Study information: Donors in the United States, Italy and Spain gave samples during acute or convalescent COVID-19. Sources were T cells, B-cell-depleted T cells, or PBMCs; the material itself was cDNA or gDNA.

The study drew participants aged about 18 to 89 years from 24 US areas. Resolution of symptoms, clearance, or two negative PCRs was present in recovered Cohort 3 donors. The protocol was immunoSEQ multiplex PCR, while the TCRdb copy is restricted to in-frame clones and leaves out a portion. Of some 250,000 clones listed, approximately 82% are singletons. V lost 1 base, J lost 5 bases, and 17 bases lay in between. The length of the CDR3 is 16 residues. CDR1 is SGHTA, CDR2 FQGTGA, per germline. This TCR was sampled from a man aged 40-49 years who had recovered from COVID-19. Source material: PBMCs or T cells enriched from blood (not recorded which). The genes are TRBV7-3 and TRBJ2-5; a weak D match, TRBD1 (7 bases). The chain's CDR3 is CASSLSGQGGVETQYF. The CDR3 bases are TGTGCCAGCAGCTTAAGCGGGCAGGGGGGAGTCGAGACCCAGTACTTC.